What follows is one T cell receptor beta chain and its context. This entry comes from a study of blood T cell repertoires in COVID-19. Germline lookup yields CDR1 MGHRA and CDR2 YSYEKL. Trimming cost V 0 bases and J 0 bases, with 9 bases left between them. The length of the CDR3 is 16 residues. This table comes from immunoSEQ multiplex PCR, and its TCRdb copy is limited to in-frame clones, with some not included. Of some 530,000 clones in the sample, approximately 85% were seen once. The rearrangement links TRBV4-1 to TRBJ1-3; tentatively, D is TRBD1 (5 bases). This receptor was identified in a human donor in a cohort sampled during active COVID-19. Sequencing used peripheral blood. CDR3 DNA sequence: TGCGCCAGCAGCCAAGAAGGGGTGCGCTCTGGAAACACCATATATTTT. It codes for CASSQEGVRSGNTIYF.